The sequence of this T cell receptor beta chain was determined in a study of blood T cell repertoires in COVID-19. Across the study: Spain, Italy and the United States supplied samples that represented acute and convalescent COVID-19. T cells, B-cell-depleted T cells, or PBMCs provided the cDNA or gDNA that served as material.

Methods used by the authors: From reference gene primer amplification, estimates of nucleated cell counts were derived. TCRdb keeps only in-frame clones here, not all; method: immunoSEQ multiplex PCR. Clone size and V and J calls were adopted from that table, with D and trimming inferred from the DNA. The sample holds about 210,000 clones, 88% seen once. CDR3 length equals 16 residues. Trimming removed 3 bases at V and 0 bases at J, with 12 bases between. Germline values: CDR1 LNHDA, CDR2 SQIVND (reference sequence). The sequenced material came from peripheral blood. The source is a man between 65 and 85 years old with acute or convalescent COVID-19. This chain links TRBV19 with TRBJ1-5; D uncertain. CDR3 amino acids: CASSMRRQTSNQPQHF. CDR3 nucleotides: TGTGCCAGTAGTATGAGGCGGCAGACTAGCAATCAGCCCCAGCATTTT.